The 29 T cell receptor beta chains reported below all come from one sample, sequenced in a study of blood T cells in healthy people across ages. PCR was performed a second time for roughly 7 to 12 cycles using a sample-barcoded 5' primer and a J-beta primer mix. One entry per CDR3 protein, called by TCRdb with MiXCR from the 5' RACE reads. The profile shows around 900,000 distinct CDR3 sequences, approximately 50% of them singletons. The sample consisted of blood. The source of these receptors is a woman aged 60 to 75 in good health.

The genes are TRBV4-1 and TRBJ2-7; 10 nucleotides agree with TRBD2. CDR1 is MGHRA and CDR2 is YSYEKL in the germline V gene. The CDR3 contains 18 residues. J lost 0 bases, V lost 4 bases, and 12 bases had no gene match. The CDR3 DNA sequence: TGCGCCAGCAGCCTATCCTTTCTAGCGGGAGAGAGCTCCTACGAGCAGTACTTC. Protein: CASSLSFLAGESSYEQYF.

The J gene is TRBJ2-3, the V gene TRBV6-1, with a possible D match to TRBD2 (7 bases). Germline-derived CDR1 and CDR2 are MNHNS and SASEGT. Deletions cut 1 base from V and 0 bases from J, with 14 bases between. The CDR3 spans 17 residues. CDR3 amino acids: CASSEERGDISTDTQYF. The CDR3 coding sequence is TGTGCCAGCAGTGAAGAACGGGGGGACATTAGCACAGATACGCAGTATTTT.

The chain uses TRBV6-6 and TRBJ1-2; the D is unclear. CDR1 is MNHNY and CDR2 is SVGAGI in the germline V gene (reference sequence). V lost 7 bases, J lost 6 bases, and 21 bases lay in between. The CDR3 contains 15 residues. As DNA, the CDR3 is TGTGCCAGCACCTTGCGGGAGAGGCCTGTGGATGGCTACACCTTC. It specifies CASTLRERPVDGYTF.

This clonotype turned up a few times. This chain's CDR3 is CSAMDGGRQYGYTF. The DNA of the CDR3 is TGCAGCGCAATGGACGGGGGGCGTCAATATGGCTACACCTTC. The rearrangement joins TRBV29-1 to TRBJ1-2; D possibly corresponds to TRBD1 (6 bases). Germline V gives CDR1 SQVTM, CDR2 ANQGSEA. Trimming cost V 7 bases and J 5 bases, with 20 bases left between them. This CDR3 comprises 14 residues.

J is TRBJ2-1 and V is TRBV29-1; 9 positions agree with TRBD2. CDR1 SQVTM and CDR2 ANQGSEA come from the germline V gene. V shed 5 bases, J shed 6 bases, and the junction held 11 bases outside the gene matches. The CDR3 is made up of 15 amino acids. The CDR3 coding sequence is TGCAGCGTTTTGGCGGGACTAGCAGCTCTCAATGAGCAGTTCTTC. Protein product: CSVLAGLAALNEQFF.

The chain uses TRBV6-6 and TRBJ2-1; D gene unclear. Trimming stripped 7 bases from V and 10 bases from J, with 14 bases between. This CDR3 has 12 amino acids. The V gene's germline CDR1 is MNHNY and CDR2 SVGAGI (reference sequence). The CDR3 sequence is CASTKSPAEQFF. CDR3 sequence (DNA): TGTGCCAGCACCAAAAGTCCTGCGGAGCAGTTCTTC.

This clonotype has ten or more counts. V and J are TRBV29-1 and TRBJ2-3; TRBD2 is a possible D gene (6 bases). The V gene's germline CDR1 is SQVTM and CDR2 ANQGSEA. Trimming took off 4 bases at V and 0 bases at J, with 11 bases between the two ends. The CDR3 runs 14 residues. The CDR3 region is CSVVTSRSTDTQYF. The CDR3 DNA reads as TGCAGCGTTGTGACTAGTAGGAGCACAGATACGCAGTATTTT.

This clonotype appeared a few times. The V call is TRBV20-1, the J call TRBJ2-7; possible D gene TRBD1, 6 bases. The CDR3 is made up of 13 amino acids. Trimming left V 3 bases short and J 4 bases short, with 13 bases between. CDR1 and CDR2 from the germline V gene are DFQATT and SNEGSKA (reference sequence). As DNA, the CDR3 is TGCAGTGCTAGCCCACAGGGAGTGTACGAGCAGTACTTC. It specifies CSASPQGVYEQYF.

V usage is TRBV11-2 and J usage is TRBJ2-7, with D perhaps TRBD2 (6 bases). CDR3 length: 16 amino acids. Per the germline V gene, CDR1 is SGHAT and CDR2 is FQNNGV. The V end lost 4 bases, the J end lost 2 bases, and 18 bases lay between the germline ends. The CDR3 sequence: CASSSDPGGMTYEQYF. DNA for the CDR3: TGTGCCAGCAGCTCTGACCCTGGCGGGATGACCTACGAGCAGTACTTC.

This clonotype occurred once. The gene calls are TRBV6-1 and TRBJ2-1; 11 nucleotides line up with TRBD2. Germline V gene lookup returns CDR1 MNHNS and CDR2 SASEGT. The CDR3 spans 17 residues. Trimming cost V 4 bases and J 4 bases; bases outside gene matches: 9. This CDR3 is CASSALAGGPGYNEQFF. The CDR3, as DNA: TGTGCCAGCAGTGCTTTAGCGGGAGGGCCAGGTTACAATGAGCAGTTCTTC.

This clonotype came up a few times. The chain carries TRBV10-3 and TRBJ2-6; D unclear. The CDR3 runs 15 residues. CDR1 and CDR2 from the germline V gene are ENHRY and SYGVKD. Between the trimmed V and J ends, which lost 3 bases and 1 base, there was a span of 7 bases. This chain's CDR3 is CAISDPGSGANVLTF. CDR3 nucleotide sequence: TGTGCCATCAGTGATCCTGGGTCTGGGGCCAACGTCCTGACTTTC.

The V and J genes are TRBV18 and TRBJ2-4, with D maybe TRBD1 (6 bases). The end of the DNA fits TRBJ2-7 better, so the J call may be wrong. The CDR3 length is 14 residues. Per germline, CDR1 KGHSH and CDR2 LQKENI. CDR3 residues: CASSRGRGWYEQYF. The CDR3, as DNA: TGTGCCAGCTCACGTGGCAGGGGCTGGTACGAGCAGTACTTC.

This clonotype was seen a handful of times. This rearrangement joins TRBV20-1 to TRBJ2-7; D gene ambiguous. The V end was cut by 3 bases, the J end by 0 bases, with 12 bases between. Germline CDR1 reads DFQATT; CDR2 reads SNEGSKA (reference sequence). This CDR3 has 14 amino acids. As DNA, the CDR3 is TGCAGTGCTAGTACCAGACCCAGCTCCTACGAGCAGTACTTC. Translating gives CSASTRPSSYEQYF.

The chain is built from TRBV7-2 and TRBJ1-1; a possible D gene is TRBD1 (6 bases). This CDR3 has 13 amino acids. V was clipped by 7 bases and J by 8 bases, with 17 bases between them. Germline-derived CDR1 and CDR2 are SGHTA and FQGNSA. The CDR3 DNA reads as TGTGCCAGCAACCCAAACCCCGGGACAGAAGCTTTCTTT. Translated: CASNPNPGTEAFF.

The rearrangement uses TRBV27 and TRBJ1-2; possible D gene TRBD1, 5 bases. Germline assignment: CDR1 MNHEY and CDR2 SMNVEV (reference sequence). CDR3 size: 14 residues. V dropped 2 bases and J dropped 6 bases, with 13 bases sitting between them. The CDR3 here is CASSLNWGKHGYTF. The CDR3 DNA is TGTGCCAGCAGTTTAAATTGGGGGAAGCATGGCTACACCTTC.

The rearrangement joins TRBV15 to TRBJ1-2; D unclear. Germline-derived CDR1 and CDR2 are LNHNV and YYDKDF (reference sequence). The V and J ends lost 0 bases and 4 bases respectively, with 12 bases between them. There are 15 residues in the CDR3. CDR3 bases: TGTGCCACCAGCAGAGATCAAAGCGCAGGCTATGGCTACACCTTC. Translated: CATSRDQSAGYGYTF.

This clonotype was found a few times. This rearrangement joins TRBV28 to TRBJ2-7, with D maybe TRBD2 (6 bases). CDR1 and CDR2 from the germline V gene are MDHEN and SYDVKM. The CDR3 loop spans 16 amino acids. Trimming took 3 bases from V and 0 from J, leaving 15 bases between them. CDR3 in DNA: TGTGCCAGCAGTTTTCTGGGGGGTAGACGCTCCTACGAGCAGTACTTC. Translation: CASSFLGGRRSYEQYF.

This clonotype has only a few counts. The chain is built from TRBV20-1 and TRBJ2-3, with TRBD2 matching 11 bases. Trimming removed 4 bases from V and 2 bases from J; junction bases left unmatched: 2. The CDR3 extends over 14 amino acids. Germline lookup yields CDR1 DFQATT and CDR2 SNEGSKA (reference sequence). The CDR3 coding sequence is TGCAGTGCTACGGGACTAGCGGCCACAGATACGCAGTATTTT. It is translated as CSATGLAATDTQYF.

V and J are TRBV4-1 and TRBJ2-7, with TRBD1 identical over 9 bases. CDR3 length equals 17 residues. The J segment lost 4 bases and the V segment lost 3 bases, leaving 13 bases of the junction unmatched. Per the germline V gene, CDR1 is MGHRA and CDR2 is YSYEKL. This CDR3 reads CASSHSRKQGARYEQYF. Written as DNA, the CDR3 is TGCGCCAGCAGCCACTCTAGGAAACAGGGGGCGCGGTACGAGCAGTACTTC.

The chain combines TRBV11-2 with TRBJ2-7, with TRBD1 matching 11 bases. The CDR3 loop spans 14 amino acids. J was trimmed by 6 bases and V by 5 bases; bases with no gene match: 6. Germline loops: CDR1 SGHAT, CDR2 FQNNGV. CDR3 in DNA: TGTGCCAGCAGCCCAAAAGGGACAGGGGGCGAGCAGTACTTC. The encoded protein is CASSPKGTGGEQYF.

This chain connects TRBV3-1 to TRBJ1-4; 10 bases are a match to TRBD1. The V segment lost 3 bases and the J segment 8 bases; nucleotides outside the gene matches: 3. The CDR3 length is 14 residues. Germline V gene data show CDR1 as LGHDT and CDR2 as YNNKEL (reference sequence). CDR3 in DNA: TGTGCCAGCAGCCACGGGACAGGGGAGGAAAAACTGTTTTTT. Translated, it gives CASSHGTGEEKLFF.

The J gene is TRBJ2-1, the V gene TRBV5-1; D perhaps matches TRBD2 (6 bases). The germline CDR1 and CDR2 sequences are SGHRS and YFSETQ. Deletions cut 2 bases from V and 6 bases from J, with 18 bases between. The CDR3 is made up of 16 amino acids. CDR3 protein: CASSFLPGASSNEQFF. CDR3 in DNA: TGCGCCAGCAGCTTCCTACCGGGAGCTTCTTCCAATGAGCAGTTCTTC.

The rearrangement uses TRBV6-2 or TRBV6-3 and TRBJ2-5; no reliable D call. The CDR3 loop spans 13 amino acids. With 8 bases removed from V and 6 bases from J, the gap between germline ends came to 16 bases. Per the germline V gene, CDR1 is MNHEY and CDR2 is SVGEGT. CDR3 sequence: CASAKTAIKTQYF. DNA of the CDR3: TGTGCCAGCGCAAAGACGGCCATAAAGACCCAGTACTTC.

The chain recombines TRBV20-1 with TRBJ2-7; no definite D call. CDR1 is DFQATT, CDR2 SNEGSKA, per germline (reference sequence). Trimming took off 4 bases at V and 2 bases at J, with 9 bases between the two ends. This CDR3 comprises 12 residues. CDR3 region: CSANPRPYEQYF. As DNA, the CDR3 is TGCAGTGCTAACCCGCGACCCTACGAGCAGTACTTC.

V usage is TRBV20-1 and J usage is TRBJ2-7; 7 bases map to TRBD1. CDR1 is DFQATT, CDR2 SNEGSKA, per germline (reference sequence). This CDR3 spans 14 amino acids. Trimming cost V 6 bases and J 2 bases; bases outside gene matches: 10. The CDR3 nucleotides are TGCAGTGCCGTTGACAGGGTGAGGCCCTACGAGCAGTACTTC. It yields the protein CSAVDRVRPYEQYF.

Concerning this clonotype: A much more abundant neighbour one base away suggests this may be a read error. The chain recombines TRBV21-1 with TRBJ2-5; whether TRBD1, the table's D call, matches the DNA was not checked. TRBV21-1 represents a pseudogene. The CDR3 is 18 residues long. This CDR3 reads CASTDRGETPTTRETQYF. The CDR3 region has the DNA TGTGCCAGCACAGACAGGGGGGAGACACCGACTACAAGAGAGACCCAGTACTTC.

This clonotype was found a few times. The chain carries TRBV2 and TRBJ2-4; D may be TRBD2 (5 bases). The V gene lost 4 bases and the J gene lost 9 bases, with 13 bases spanning the gap. The CDR3 has 13 residues. CDR1 is SNHLY, CDR2 FYNNEI, per germline. In DNA form, the CDR3 reads TGTGCCAGCAGTGTAAACCGAGAGGGCATTCAGTACTTC. Amino acid sequence: CASSVNREGIQYF.

V gene TRBV4-3 combines with J gene TRBJ2-7; 7 bases fit TRBD1. There are 14 residues in the CDR3. Germline values: CDR1 LGHNA, CDR2 YSLEER. V was pared by 5 bases and J by 3 bases, with 7 bases of the junction left unmatched. The CDR3 region has the DNA TGCGCCAGCAGCTCCAGGGGACAGCTCTACGAGCAGTACTTC. This encodes CASSSRGQLYEQYF.

The V call is TRBV6-5, the J call TRBJ1-2; D remains unclear. CDR3 size: 14 residues. The germline V and J ends were trimmed by 6 bases and 0 bases, with 11 bases remaining between them. From germline, CDR1 is MNHEY and CDR2 SVGAGI. The CDR3 is CASRERRTNYGYTF. CDR3 bases: TGTGCCAGCAGAGAAAGGAGAACTAACTATGGCTACACCTTC.